What follows describes a single T cell receptor beta chain. What it binds is not known. The CDR3 has 17 residues. V shed 3 bases and J shed 2 bases, with 14 bases lying between them. This sample stems from a study of response to subunit inactivated influenza vaccine. Points from the study as a whole: Authors suggested each seasonal influenza vaccination recruits few new T cells.

Via MiXCR, TCRdb re-called the RT-PCR reads, giving one row per CDR3 protein. Of 400,000 to 550,000 distinct CDR3 sequences listed, around 25% are singletons. The TCR originated in a man aged 50 to 59 who received an inactivated influenza vaccine. The chain uses TRBV12-3 or TRBV12-4 and TRBJ1-6, with D possibly TRBD1 on 6 matching bases. The specimen comprised CD4+ T cells sorted from PBMCs, sampled more than 4 days after vaccination. CDR3 bases: TGTGCCAGCAGTTTCAGGGGACTGGGGACCTATAATTCACCCCTCCACTTT. Encoded protein: CASSFRGLGTYNSPLHF.